This T cell receptor beta chain appears in the sequencing data of a study of blood T cells in healthy people across ages. For the second PCR, which ran for about 7 to 12 cycles, a sample-barcoded 5' primer and a J-beta primer mix were used. TCRdb redid the calling of the 5' RACE reads with MiXCR, one entry per CDR3 protein. The data show about 1.4 million distinct CDR3 sequences, around 55% seen once. Germline CDR1 is MNHEY and CDR2 is SMNVEV (reference sequence). The CDR3 consists of 15 residues. Staff drew around 10 milliliters of peripheral blood from each donor. RNA extraction gave at least 5 micrograms of total RNA per sample. A remark on this clonotype: Its antigen is unknown.

Study-level results: Researchers judged that diversity estimates from one million T cells fell short of true values. The study found more naive CD4+ cells and higher diversity in long-lived than aged donors.

The sequence came from a man aged 18 to 30 in good health. The chain is built from TRBV27 and TRBJ2-4; a weak D match, TRBD2 (6 bases). The DNA matches TRBJ2-7 better at its end, which makes the J call doubtful. The sample comprised blood. The CDR3 sequence: CASSLIGSGGDEQYF. The CDR3, as DNA: TGTGCCAGCAGTTTAATCGGCAGCGGAGGGGACGAGCAGTACTTC.